This T cell receptor (beta chain) is drawn from a study of OX40 agonist ivuxolimab in advanced cancers. Study context: Males comprised 70% to 90% of the group, whose mean age was approximately 60 years (range 23 to 79).

Germline V gene lookup returns CDR1 LGHNT and CDR2 FRNRAP. V shed 2 bases and J 3 bases; nucleotides not matched to a gene: 11. The CDR3 length is 18 residues. As concerns this clone: Its target is unknown.

Broader study findings: Compared with CD4+, CD8+ T cells on average had more expanded clones. Some of the lowest clonal expansion was seen in partial responders at 0.1-3.0 mg/kg. Expanded peripheral T cell antigen specificity was not determined.

Profiling relied on immunoSEQ multiplex PCR, and the TCRdb table lists in-frame clones only, not all of them. The sample includes 60,000 to 75,000 clones, roughly nine tenths of them seen just once. The receptor's source is an adult with an advanced solid tumor such as melanoma, head and neck, liver or kidney cancer. The sequencing used CD4+ or CD8+ T cells sorted from blood, collected in a trial of the OX40 agonist ivuxolimab. The V call is TRBV12-5, the J call TRBJ2-2; 8 nucleotides agree with TRBD2. CDR3 loop: CASGLLSGNPRDTGELFF. CDR3 DNA: TGTGCTAGTGGTTTGCTTAGCGGGAACCCGAGAGACACCGGGGAGCTGTTTTTT.